This T cell receptor beta chain was captured by sequencing in a study of technical replicates of blood from a few donors (TCRdb year 2017). The library was built by means of the immunoSEQ multiplex PCR assay. TCRdb provides this immuneACCESS table in a form limited to in-frame rearrangements. Some clones are lacking; in checked studies, under half of them reflect an unresolved V gene, and why the rest are absent is not known. The sample has tens of thousands of clones on record, 90% to 95% of them singletons. Approximately 0.25% of the sample goes to the ten largest clones. Turning to this clone: What antigen it recognizes has not been identified. The input lacks base qualities; no much larger clone sits a single base away.

The germline V gene (reference sequence) gives CDR1 as MNHEY and CDR2 as SMNVEV. From its cysteine to its phenylalanine, the CDR3 spans 13 amino acids. The sequence is cut down to CDR3 DNA, 39 bases in frame from base 1. From V the trimming removes 4 bases and from J it removes 6 bases, while the gene matches leave 2 bases of the junction unaccounted for. Recombination connected TRBV27 to TRBJ1-4; TRBD1 agrees with 7 junctional bases. Sequences were obtained from T cells isolated from PBMCs. The TCR comes from a human donor in good health. The DNA reads as follows: TGTGCCAGCAGTTCTCAGGGGGATGAAAAACTGTTTTTT. Its protein reads: CASSSQGDEKLFF.